This T cell receptor beta chain was sequenced for a study of cytomegalovirus exposure and HLA in healthy donors. Primers: 60 Vbeta forward and 13 Jbeta reverse. TCRdb keeps only in-frame clones here, not all; method: immunoSEQ multiplex PCR. The repertoire holds some 190,000 clones, with 87% as singletons. The germline gives CDR1 MNHEY, CDR2 SMNVEV (reference sequence). The CDR3 has 16 residues. The V gene end was trimmed by 6 bases and the J gene end by 0 bases; junction bases not matched to a gene: 7. This receptor was obtained from a boy aged 2 to 10 in good health and CMV-seronegative. Source material: PBMCs. The chain employs TRBV27 and TRBJ2-4, with 8 bases lining up with TRBD2. The CDR3 spells CASRALAGVAKNIQYF. Written as DNA, the CDR3 is TGTGCCAGCAGGGCCCTAGCGGGTGTAGCCAAAAACATTCAGTACTTC.